The 9 T cell receptor beta chains presented below share a single source sample, sequenced in a study of cytomegalovirus exposure and HLA in healthy donors. The PCR used 60 Vbeta and 13 Jbeta primers. Sequencing used immunoSEQ multiplex PCR; TCRdb keeps in-frame clones, though not all of them. The sample has about 190,000 clones, around 84% seen once. Sequencing used PBMCs. All receptors derive from a woman between 45 and 60 years old in good health and CMV-seropositive.

This chain joins TRBV2 and TRBJ2-7; D possibly corresponds to TRBD2 (5 bases). With 2 bases removed from V and 2 bases from J, the gap between germline ends came to 10 bases. CDR1 and CDR2 (germline): SNHLY, FYNNEI. The length of the CDR3 is 14 residues. The CDR3 protein is CASSERESTYEQYF. As DNA, the CDR3 is TGTGCCAGCAGTGAAAGGGAGTCTACCTACGAGCAGTACTTC.

The CDR3 region has the DNA TGTGCCAGCAGAAGCGGCTGGGCAGGTCAAGAGACCCAGTACTTC. This gives the protein CASRSGWAGQETQYF. This chain uses TRBV7-8 with TRBJ2-5; D possibly corresponds to TRBD2 (5 bases). The germline V gene encodes CDR1 SGHVS and CDR2 FQNEAQ. The CDR3 is 15 amino acids. Deletions cut 6 bases from V and 2 bases from J, with 16 bases between.

Concerning this clone itself: One junction end disagrees with the germline gene, perhaps due to a read error. Distinct nucleotide sequences in the sample also encode this CDR3. J is TRBJ2-5 and V is TRBV5-1; 10 bases are a match to TRBD1. The CDR3 is made up of 15 amino acids. Germline assignment: CDR1 SGHRS and CDR2 YFSETQ. The CDR3 sequence: CASSLTGGAGETQYF. CDR3 in DNA: TGCGCCAGTAGCTTGACAGGGGGCGCGGGTGAGACCCAGTACTTC. Looking up the rest from reference TRBV5-1 and TRBJ2-5 gives the full variable domain: KAGVTQTPRYLIKTRGQQVTLSCSPISGHRSVSWYQQTPGQGLQFLFEYFSETQRNKGNFPGRFSGRQFSNSRSEMNVSTLELGDSALYLCASSLTGGAGETQYFGPGTRLLVL.

The CDR3 DNA follows: TGTGCCAGCAGCTACCCGGGACAGAAGAATGAAAAACTGTTTTTT. This encodes CASSYPGQKNEKLFF. The chain employs TRBV5-5 and TRBJ1-4; 7 bases agree with TRBD1. CDR3 length: 15 residues. Unmatched junction bases numbered 7, after V lost 3 bases and J lost 5 bases. The germline CDR1 and CDR2 sequences are SGHKS and YYEKEE (reference sequence).

The chain couples TRBV30 to TRBJ1-5; 9 bases are a match to TRBD1. The germline V gene has CDR1 GTSNPN and CDR2 SVGIG (reference sequence). The CDR3 length is 13 residues. With V trimmed by 3 bases and J by 4 bases, 1 base remained unmatched. CDR3 in amino acids: CAWRGQGNQPQHF. The CDR3 DNA reads TGTGCCTGGAGAGGACAGGGGAATCAGCCCCAGCATTTT. The variable domain in full, completed from reference TRBV30 and TRBJ1-5, reads SQTIHQWPATLVQPVGSPLSLECTVEGTSNPNLYWYRQAAGRGLQLLFYSVGIGQISSEVPQNLSASRPQDRQFILSSKKLLLSDSGFYLCAWRGQGNQPQHFGDGTRLSIL.

This sequence joins TRBV6-4 and TRBJ1-6; D ambiguous. The length of the CDR3 is 16 residues. The V gene lost 4 bases and the J gene lost 0 bases, with 10 bases spanning the gap. The germline CDR1 and CDR2 sequences are MRHNA and SNTAGT. The CDR3 DNA follows: TGTGCCAGCAGTGCGCCTTCAGGCTCCTATAATTCACCCCTCCACTTT. Translated: CASSAPSGSYNSPLHF.

This rearrangement joins TRBV10-3 to TRBJ1-3; D remains unclear. The CDR3 is 16 amino acids. Between the trimmed V and J ends, which lost 1 base and 2 bases, there was a span of 12 bases. Germline CDR1 and CDR2: ENHRY and SYGVKD. CDR3 sequence: CAISELGTAAGNTIYF. In nucleotides, the CDR3 is TGTGCCATCAGTGAGTTGGGCACAGCCGCTGGAAACACCATATATTTT.

The V gene is TRBV18, the J gene TRBJ2-7; perhaps TRBD1 as D (5 bases). Germline assignment: CDR1 KGHSH and CDR2 LQKENI. The germline V and J ends were trimmed by 6 bases and 5 bases, with 11 bases remaining between them. The CDR3 runs to 12 residues. This CDR3 is CASSAGSHEQYF. CDR3 sequence (DNA): TGTGCCAGCTCGGCAGGGTCCCACGAGCAGTACTTC.

Comment on this clone: The same CDR3 is also encoded by other DNA sequences in this sample. The V call is TRBV6-5, the J call TRBJ1-2; a possible D gene is TRBD1 (6 bases). V lost 7 bases and J lost 4, with 13 bases in between. Germline-derived CDR1 and CDR2 are MNHEY and SVGAGI. The CDR3 spans 13 residues. CDR3 DNA sequence: TGTGCCAGCACACCAGGACAGACCTATGGCTACACCTTC. Translation gives CASTPGQTYGYTF.